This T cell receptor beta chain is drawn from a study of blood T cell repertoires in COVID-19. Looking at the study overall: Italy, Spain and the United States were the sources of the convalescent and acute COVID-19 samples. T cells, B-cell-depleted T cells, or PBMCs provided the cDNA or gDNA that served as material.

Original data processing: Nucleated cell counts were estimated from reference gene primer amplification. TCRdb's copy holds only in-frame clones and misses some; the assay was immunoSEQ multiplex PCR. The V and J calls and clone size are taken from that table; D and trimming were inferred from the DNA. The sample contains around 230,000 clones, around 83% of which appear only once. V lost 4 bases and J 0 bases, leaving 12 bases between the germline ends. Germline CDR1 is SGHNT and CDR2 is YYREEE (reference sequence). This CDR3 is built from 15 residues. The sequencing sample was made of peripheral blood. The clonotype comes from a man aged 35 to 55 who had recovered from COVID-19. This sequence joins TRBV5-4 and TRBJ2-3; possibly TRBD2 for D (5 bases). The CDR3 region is CASSGSGGSTDTQYF. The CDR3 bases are TGTGCCAGCAGCGGGAGCGGAGGCAGCACAGATACGCAGTATTTT. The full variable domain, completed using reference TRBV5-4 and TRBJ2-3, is ETGVTQSPTHLIKTRGQQVTLRCSSQSGHNTVSWYQQALGQGPQFIFQYYREEENGRGNFPPRFSGLQFPNYSSELNVNALELDDSALYLCASSGSGGSTDTQYFGPGTRLTVL.